This is a list of T cell receptor beta chains from one sample in a study of TIL therapy for anti-PD-1-resistant metastatic lung cancer. Libraries were prepared by immunoSEQ multiplex PCR; TCRdb keeps only in-frame clonotypes and omits some of them. The top ten clones hold about 3% of a sample with tens of thousands of clones, 74% of them seen once. The sample was blood, taken at baseline. Receptors were obtained from a woman aged 30 to 85 with non-small cell lung cancer. Both conserved end residues are part of each CDR3. A D gene is named only where the DNA matches it firmly. Clone size appears in some rows only: once, few, many, or a class for an expanded clone.

TRBJ2-3,TRBD2,TRBV29-1,.,CSVEGLAGALKDTQYF,TGCAGCGTTGAAGGTTTGGCGGGAGCCCTCAAAGATACGCAGTATTTT
TRBJ2-2,.,TRBV29-1,.,CSVGGLAGNSPGELFF,TGCAGCGTTGGCGGCTTGGCGGGAAATAGCCCCGGGGAGCTGTTTTTT
TRBJ2-5,.,TRBV5-6,once,CASSKRVAETQYF,TGTGCCAGCAGCAAGAGGGTCGCAGAGACCCAGTACTTC
TRBJ2-1,.,TRBV7-9,.,CASSLAGQGWAYNEQFF,TGTGCCAGCAGCTTAGCGGGTCAAGGGTGGGCCTACAATGAGCAGTTCTTC
TRBJ2-7,TRBD1,TRBV4-1,.,CASSQAPGTGVYEQYF,TGCGCCAGCAGCCAAGCTCCTGGGACAGGGGTGTACGAGCAGTACTTC
TRBJ1-2,.,TRBV7-8,.,CASSFGNTYGYTF,TGTGCCAGCAGCTTTGGAAACACCTATGGCTACACCTTC
TRBJ2-7,.,TRBV18,.,CASSPTGGYEQYF,TGTGCCAGCTCACCCACGGGTGGCTACGAGCAGTACTTC
TRBJ1-4,TRBD1,TRBV7-8,.,CASSFLARQGWNEKLFF,TGTGCCAGCAGCTTTCTCGCCAGACAGGGGTGGAATGAAAAACTGTTTTTT
TRBJ2-5,.,TRBV5-6,.,CASSRFTGNQETQYF,TGTGCCAGCAGCCGGTTTACGGGGAACCAAGAGACCCAGTACTTC
TRBJ1-1,.,TRBV11-2,.,CASSLRFGTVNTEAFF,TGTGCCAGCAGCCTACGGTTCGGGACTGTTAACACTGAAGCTTTCTTT
TRBJ1-3,TRBD1,TRBV28,medium-sized,CASDDRGLTGPGNTIYF,TGTGCCAGCGATGACAGGGGCCTTACGGGGCCTGGAAACACCATATATTTT
TRBJ1-1,.,TRBV7-2,.,CASSLERTVNTGAFF,TGTGCCAGCAGCTTGGAGCGGACAGTGAACACTGGAGCTTTCTTT
TRBJ1-1,.,TRBV5-1,.,CASSLGGGGSTEAFF,TGCGCCAGCAGCTTGGGTGGCGGCGGGAGTACTGAAGCTTTCTTT
TRBJ2-7,.,TRBV21-1,.,CASSGKGKRDIKYEQYF,TGTGCCAGCAGCGGCAAGGGCAAAAGAGATATAAAGTACGAGCAGTACTTC
TRBJ2-7,.,TRBV5-8,.,CASSFPPQSEQYF,TGTGCCAGCAGCTTTCCACCCCAATCGGAGCAGTACTTC
TRBJ2-5,TRBD2,TRBV4-1,once,CASSGLEETQYF,TGCGCCAGCAGCGGACTAGAAGAGACCCAGTACTTC
TRBJ2-7,TRBD1,TRBV18,.,CASSPQPGTGNEQYF,TGTGCCAGCTCCCCTCAGCCGGGGACAGGGAACGAGCAGTACTTC
TRBJ2-5,.,TRBV2,.,CASSVWTEQETQYF,TGTGCCAGCAGTGTCTGGACAGAACAAGAGACCCAGTACTTC
TRBJ2-7,TRBD2,TRBV11-2,.,CASSPGTSAFEQYF,TGTGCCAGCAGCCCCGGGACTAGCGCCTTCGAGCAGTACTTC
TRBJ1-4,.,TRBV19,.,CASRDTQKLFF,TGTGCCAGTAGGGACACGCAGAAACTGTTTTTT
TRBJ2-2,.,TRBV7-9,.,CASSWDRNTGELFF,TGTGCCAGCAGCTGGGACCGAAACACCGGGGAGCTGTTTTTT
TRBJ1-2,.,TRBV7-6,.,CASSSGGGWGYTF,TGTGCCAGCAGCTCAGGAGGGGGTTGGGGCTACACCTTC
TRBJ2-5,TRBD1,TRBV15,.,CATSRDTGAETQYF,TGTGCCACCAGCAGAGACACAGGGGCTGAGACCCAGTACTTC
TRBJ2-7,.,TRBV7-7,.,CASSLATGNYEQYF,TGTGCCAGCAGCTTAGCGACAGGTAACTACGAGCAGTACTTC
TRBJ2-1,TRBD2,TRBV5-1,.,CASLAGSSSYNEQFF,TGCGCCAGCTTAGCGGGCTCGAGCTCCTACAATGAGCAGTTCTTC
TRBJ1-2,.,TRBV13,.,CASSLGRRGDGYTF,TGTGCCAGCAGCTTAGGCCGGAGAGGGGATGGCTACACCTTC
TRBJ2-3,TRBD1,TRBV11-2,once,CASSFQGQGRDTQYF,TGTGCCAGCAGCTTCCAGGGACAGGGGAGAGATACGCAGTATTTT
TRBJ1-1,.,TRBV19,few,CASSPERGTEAFF,TGTGCCAGTAGTCCCGAGAGAGGCACTGAAGCTTTCTTT
TRBJ2-3,TRBD2,TRBV5-6,.,CASSDLRTSGRATDTQYF,TGTGCCAGCAGTGACTTACGGACTAGCGGGAGGGCCACAGATACGCAGTATTTT
TRBJ1-5,.,TRBV10-2,.,CASSESNQPQHF,TGCGCCAGCAGTGAGTCGAATCAGCCCCAGCATTTT
TRBJ1-2,.,TRBV7-2,.,CASSLGPTGLYGYTF,TGTGCCAGCAGCTTAGGACCGACAGGTCTCTATGGCTACACCTTC
TRBJ1-2,.,TRBV5-6,.,CASSFDMGYTF,TGTGCCAGCAGCTTCGATATGGGCTACACCTTC
TRBJ2-1,TRBD1,TRBV18,.,CASSPGTGRHNEQFF,TGTGCCAGCTCACCCGGGACAGGACGACACAATGAGCAGTTCTTC
TRBJ2-2,.,TRBV27,.,CASSLRGRGRGGTGELFF,TGTGCCAGCAGTTTAAGGGGGAGGGGGCGCGGAGGCACCGGGGAGCTGTTTTTT
TRBJ2-7,.,TRBV18,.,CASSPGKYEQYF,TGTGCCAGCTCACCGGGGAAATACGAGCAGTACTTC
TRBJ2-2,.,TRBV7-6,few,CASSIPGNTGELFF,TGTGCCAGCAGCATTCCGGGAAACACCGGGGAGCTGTTTTTT
TRBJ2-7,TRBD1,TRBV5-4,.,CASSWDRGRAYEQYF,TGTGCCAGCAGCTGGGACAGGGGTAGGGCCTACGAGCAGTACTTC
TRBJ2-7,.,TRBV5-1,.,CASSPGDRVYEQYF,TGCGCCAGCAGCCCCGGCGACAGAGTCTACGAGCAGTACTTC
TRBJ2-2,.,TRBV5-1,medium-sized,CASRGGNTGELFF,TGCGCCAGCAGAGGGGGGAACACCGGGGAGCTGTTTTTT
TRBJ2-1,TRBD2,TRBV9,once,CASSKAGTSSGEQFF,TGTGCCAGCAGCAAAGCCGGGACTAGCTCTGGTGAGCAGTTCTTC
TRBJ2-7,.,TRBV7-8,.,CASSSVDKPYEQYF,TGTGCCAGCAGCTCTGTGGACAAGCCCTACGAGCAGTACTTC
TRBJ2-2,.,TRBV5-5,.,CASSLSWQRTNTGELFF,TGTGCCAGCAGCTTAAGTTGGCAGAGGACGAACACCGGGGAGCTGTTTTTT
TRBJ1-3,.,TRBV4-1,.,CASSQDLFRLSGNTIYF,TGCGCCAGCAGCCAAGATTTGTTCAGGTTATCTGGAAACACCATATATTTT
TRBJ2-7,.,TRBV25-1,.,CASTQGSTYEQYF,TGTGCCAGCACCCAGGGATCGACCTACGAGCAGTACTTC
TRBJ1-1,.,TRBV10-3,few,CAISATNTEAFF,TGTGCCATCAGTGCAACGAACACTGAAGCTTTCTTT
TRBJ2-5,.,TRBV7-2,.,CASSQTQGLQETQYF,TGTGCCAGCAGCCAAACACAGGGACTCCAAGAGACCCAGTACTTC
TRBJ2-3,TRBD2,TRBV7-8,.,CASSLQGLVKDTQYF,TGTGCCAGCAGCTTACAGGGACTAGTAAAAGATACGCAGTATTTT
TRBJ2-4,TRBD2,TRBV29-1,.,CSVAGGVGAKNIQYF,TGCAGCGTTGCGGGGGGAGTTGGAGCCAAAAACATTCAGTACTTC